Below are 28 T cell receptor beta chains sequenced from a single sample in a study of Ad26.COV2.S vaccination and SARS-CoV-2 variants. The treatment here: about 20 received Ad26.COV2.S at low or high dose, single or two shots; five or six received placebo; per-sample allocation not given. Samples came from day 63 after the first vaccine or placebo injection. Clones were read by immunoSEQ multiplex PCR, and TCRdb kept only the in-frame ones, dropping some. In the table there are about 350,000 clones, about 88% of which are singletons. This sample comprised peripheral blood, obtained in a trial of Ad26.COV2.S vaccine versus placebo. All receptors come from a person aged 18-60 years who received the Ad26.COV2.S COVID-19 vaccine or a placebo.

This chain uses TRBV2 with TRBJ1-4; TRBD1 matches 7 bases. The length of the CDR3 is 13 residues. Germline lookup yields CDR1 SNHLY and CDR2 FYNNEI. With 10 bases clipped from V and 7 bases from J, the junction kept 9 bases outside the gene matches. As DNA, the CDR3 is TGTGCCACCCAAGACAGGGTGGGTGAAAAACTGTTTTTT. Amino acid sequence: CATQDRVGEKLFF. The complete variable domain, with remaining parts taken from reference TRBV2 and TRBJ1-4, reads EPEVTQTPSHQVTQMGQEVILRCVPISNHLYFYWYRQILGQKVEFLVSFYNNEISEKSEIFDDQFSVERPDGSNFTLKIRSTKLEDSAMYFCATQDRVGEKLFFGSGTQLSVL.

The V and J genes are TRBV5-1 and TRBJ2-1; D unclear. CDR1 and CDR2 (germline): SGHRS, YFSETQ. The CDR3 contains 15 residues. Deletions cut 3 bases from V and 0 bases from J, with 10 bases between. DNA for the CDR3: TGCGCCAGCAGCTCGGGTGAAAGCTCCTACAATGAGCAGTTCTTC. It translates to CASSSGESSYNEQFF.

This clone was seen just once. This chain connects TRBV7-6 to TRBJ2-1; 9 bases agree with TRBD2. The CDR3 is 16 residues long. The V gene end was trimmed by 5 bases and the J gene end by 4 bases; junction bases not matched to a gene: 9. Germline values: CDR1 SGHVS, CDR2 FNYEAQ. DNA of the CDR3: TGTGCCAGCAGCCCCCGGGGGAGCGGGGGGTACAATGAGCAGTTCTTC. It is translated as CASSPRGSGGYNEQFF.

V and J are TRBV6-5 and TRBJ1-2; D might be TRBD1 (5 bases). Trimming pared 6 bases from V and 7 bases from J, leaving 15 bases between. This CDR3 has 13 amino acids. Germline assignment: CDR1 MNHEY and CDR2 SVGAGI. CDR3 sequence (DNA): TGTGCCAGCAGGGCCCGGGGCGGATCTGGCTACACCTTC. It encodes CASRARGGSGYTF.

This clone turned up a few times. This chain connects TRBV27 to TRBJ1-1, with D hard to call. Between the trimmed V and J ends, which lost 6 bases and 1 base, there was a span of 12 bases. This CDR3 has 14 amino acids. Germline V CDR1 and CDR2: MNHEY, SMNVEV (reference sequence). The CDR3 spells CASRLRAGNTEAFF. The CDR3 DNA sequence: TGTGCCAGCAGGCTGCGGGCGGGGAACACTGAAGCTTTCTTT.

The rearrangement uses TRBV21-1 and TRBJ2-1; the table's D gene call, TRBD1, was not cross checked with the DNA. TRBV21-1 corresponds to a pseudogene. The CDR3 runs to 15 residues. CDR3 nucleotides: TGTGCCAGCAGCAACTTGGGACAGGTATTCAATGAGCAGTTCTTC. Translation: CASSNLGQVFNEQFF.

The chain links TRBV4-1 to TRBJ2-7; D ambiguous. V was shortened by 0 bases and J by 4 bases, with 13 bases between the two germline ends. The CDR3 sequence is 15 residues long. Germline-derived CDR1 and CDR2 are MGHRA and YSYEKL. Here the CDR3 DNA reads TGCGCCAGCAGCCAAGATACCCGTAGGGTGTACGAGCAGTACTTC. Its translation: CASSQDTRRVYEQYF.

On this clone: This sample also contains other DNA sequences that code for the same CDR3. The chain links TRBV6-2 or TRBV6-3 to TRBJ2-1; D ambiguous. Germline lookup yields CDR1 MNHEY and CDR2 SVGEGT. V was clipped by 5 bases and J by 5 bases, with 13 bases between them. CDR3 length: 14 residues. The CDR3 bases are TGTGCCAGCAGTCTCCTGCGGTCCCACAATGAGCAGTTCTTC. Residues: CASSLLRSHNEQFF.

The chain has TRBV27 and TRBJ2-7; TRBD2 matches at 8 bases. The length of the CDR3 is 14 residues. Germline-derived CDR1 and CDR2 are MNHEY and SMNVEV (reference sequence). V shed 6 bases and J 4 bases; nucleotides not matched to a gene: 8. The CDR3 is CASRTGGGPYEQYF. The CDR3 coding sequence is TGTGCCAGCAGGACCGGGGGGGGTCCATACGAGCAGTACTTC.

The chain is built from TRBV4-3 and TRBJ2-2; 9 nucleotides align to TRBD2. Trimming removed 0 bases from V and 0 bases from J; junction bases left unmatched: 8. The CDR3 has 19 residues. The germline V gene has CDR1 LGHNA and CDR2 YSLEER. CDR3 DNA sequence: TGCGCCAGCAGCCAAGATGACGTAGCGGGGGCCGCGAACACCGGGGAGCTGTTTTTT. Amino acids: CASSQDDVAGAANTGELFF.

DNA for the CDR3: TGTGCCAGCGAAGGGCGACACAGTTATAATTCACCCCTCCACTTT. Translation: CASEGRHSYNSPLHF. The rearrangement uses TRBV6-5 and TRBJ1-6, with D unresolved. Germline V CDR1 and CDR2: MNHEY, SVGAGI. V lost 8 bases to trimming and J lost 4 bases, with 15 bases between them. CDR3 size: 15 residues.

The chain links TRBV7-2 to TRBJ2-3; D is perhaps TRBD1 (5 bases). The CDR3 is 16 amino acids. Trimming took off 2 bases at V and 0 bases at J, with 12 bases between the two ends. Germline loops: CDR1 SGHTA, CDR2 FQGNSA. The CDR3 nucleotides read TGTGCCAGCAGCTTAACCAGGACATCTAGCACAGATACGCAGTATTTT. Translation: CASSLTRTSSTDTQYF.

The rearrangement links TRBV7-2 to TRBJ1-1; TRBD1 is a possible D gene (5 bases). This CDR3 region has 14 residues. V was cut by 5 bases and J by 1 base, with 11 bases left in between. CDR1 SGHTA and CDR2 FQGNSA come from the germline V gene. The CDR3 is CASSPDRQNTEAFF. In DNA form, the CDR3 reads TGTGCCAGCAGCCCCGACAGACAGAACACTGAAGCTTTCTTT.

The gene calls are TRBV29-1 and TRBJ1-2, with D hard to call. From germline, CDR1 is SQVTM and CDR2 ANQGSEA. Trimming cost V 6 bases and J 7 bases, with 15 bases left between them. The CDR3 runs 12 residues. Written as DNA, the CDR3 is TGCAGCGTAAGCAAAGAGGGCTCTGGCTACACCTTC. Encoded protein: CSVSKEGSGYTF.

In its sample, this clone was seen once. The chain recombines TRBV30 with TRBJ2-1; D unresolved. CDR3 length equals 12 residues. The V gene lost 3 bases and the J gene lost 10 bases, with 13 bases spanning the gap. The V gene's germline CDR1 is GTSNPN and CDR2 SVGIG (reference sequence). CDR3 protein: CAWSYRHWEQFF. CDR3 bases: TGTGCCTGGAGCTACCGACATTGGGAGCAGTTCTTC.

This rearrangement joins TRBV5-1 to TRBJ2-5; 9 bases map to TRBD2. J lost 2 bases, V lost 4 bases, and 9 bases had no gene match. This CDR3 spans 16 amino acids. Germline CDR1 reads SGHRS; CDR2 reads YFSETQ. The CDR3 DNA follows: TGCGCCAGCAGCCTTTCGGCGGGGGGGTTACAAGAGACCCAGTACTTC. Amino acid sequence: CASSLSAGGLQETQYF.

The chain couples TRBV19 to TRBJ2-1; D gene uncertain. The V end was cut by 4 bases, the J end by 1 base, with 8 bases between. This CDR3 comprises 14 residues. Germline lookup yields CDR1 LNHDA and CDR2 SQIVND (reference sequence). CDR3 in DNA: TGTGCCAGTAGTACTTTGGCTTCCTACAATGAGCAGTTCTTC. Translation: CASSTLASYNEQFF.

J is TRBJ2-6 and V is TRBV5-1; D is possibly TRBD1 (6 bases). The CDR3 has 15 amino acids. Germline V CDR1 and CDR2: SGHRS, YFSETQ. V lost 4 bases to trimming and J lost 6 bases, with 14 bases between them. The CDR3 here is CASSPTGLLANVLTF. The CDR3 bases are TGCGCCAGCAGCCCGACAGGCCTGTTGGCCAACGTCCTGACTTTC.

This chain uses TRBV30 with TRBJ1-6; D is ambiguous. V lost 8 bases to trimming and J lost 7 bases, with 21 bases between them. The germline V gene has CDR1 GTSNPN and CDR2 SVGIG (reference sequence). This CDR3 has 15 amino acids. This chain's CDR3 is CAGLRNRGGNSPLHF. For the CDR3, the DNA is TGTGCCGGCCTTAGGAATCGGGGAGGAAATTCACCCCTCCACTTT.

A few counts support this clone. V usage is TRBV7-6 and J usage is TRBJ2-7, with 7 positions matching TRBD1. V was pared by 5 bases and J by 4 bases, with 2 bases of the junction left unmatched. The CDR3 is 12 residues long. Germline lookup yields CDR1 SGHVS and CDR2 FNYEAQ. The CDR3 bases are TGTGCCAGCAGCGCGACAGGGTACGAGCAGTACTTC. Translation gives CASSATGYEQYF. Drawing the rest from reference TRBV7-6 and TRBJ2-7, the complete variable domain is GAGVSQSPRYKVTKRGQDVALRCDPISGHVSLYWYRQALGQGPEFLTYFNYEAQQDKSGLPNDRFSAERPEGSISTLTIQRTEQRDSAMYRCASSATGYEQYFGPGTRLTVT.

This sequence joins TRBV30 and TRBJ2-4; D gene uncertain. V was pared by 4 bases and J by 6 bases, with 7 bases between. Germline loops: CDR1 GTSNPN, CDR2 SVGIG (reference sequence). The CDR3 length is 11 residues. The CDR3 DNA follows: TGTGCCTGGATGAGCCTAAACATTCAGTACTTC. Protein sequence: CAWMSLNIQYF.

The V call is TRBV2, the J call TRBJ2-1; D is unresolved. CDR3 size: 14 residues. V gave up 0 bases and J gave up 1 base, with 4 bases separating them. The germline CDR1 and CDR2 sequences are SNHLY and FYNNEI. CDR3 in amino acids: CASSEALSYNEQFF. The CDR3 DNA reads TGTGCCAGCAGTGAAGCCCTATCCTACAATGAGCAGTTCTTC.

CDR3 nucleotides: TGTGCCAGCAGTACCCGGGGAGGGGATGTGCAGTACTTC. It codes for CASSTRGGDVQYF. The chain joins TRBV6-5 to TRBJ2-7, with 7 nucleotides matching TRBD2. The CDR3 spans 13 residues. V was pared by 5 bases and J by 9 bases, with 10 bases of the junction left unmatched. Germline V gene data show CDR1 as MNHEY and CDR2 as SVGAGI.

Here the CDR3 reads CASSLSGTGELFF. The CDR3 DNA reads as TGTGCCAGCAGCTTGTCAGGGACCGGGGAGCTGTTTTTT. The chain recombines TRBV5-4 with TRBJ2-2, with TRBD1 as a possible D gene (5 bases). V lost 1 base and J lost 5, with 6 bases in between. This CDR3 has 13 residues. Germline loops: CDR1 SGHNT, CDR2 YYREEE (reference sequence).

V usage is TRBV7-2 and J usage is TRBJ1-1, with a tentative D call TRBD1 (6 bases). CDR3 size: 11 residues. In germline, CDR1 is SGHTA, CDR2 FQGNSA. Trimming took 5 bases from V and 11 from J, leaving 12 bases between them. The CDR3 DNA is TGTGCCAGCAGCCTCAGTGGGGGCGCTTTCTTT. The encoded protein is CASSLSGGAFF.

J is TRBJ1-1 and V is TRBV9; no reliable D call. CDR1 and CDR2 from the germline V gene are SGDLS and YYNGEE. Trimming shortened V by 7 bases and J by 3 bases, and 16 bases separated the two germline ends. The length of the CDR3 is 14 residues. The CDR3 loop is CASSIAGEDTEAFF. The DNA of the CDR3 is TGTGCCAGCTCGATAGCGGGAGAGGACACTGAAGCTTTCTTT.

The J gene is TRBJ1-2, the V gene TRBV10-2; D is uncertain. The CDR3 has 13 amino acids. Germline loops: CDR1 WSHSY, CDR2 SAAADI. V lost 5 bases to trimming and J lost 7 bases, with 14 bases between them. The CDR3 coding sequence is TGCGCCAGCAGTCCGGACGTAACGCGTGGCTACACCTTC. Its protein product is CASSPDVTRGYTF.

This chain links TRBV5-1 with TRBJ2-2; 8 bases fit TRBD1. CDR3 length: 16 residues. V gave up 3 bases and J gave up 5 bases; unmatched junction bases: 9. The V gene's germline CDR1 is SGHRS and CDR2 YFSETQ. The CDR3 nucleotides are TGCGCCAGCAGCTCCCAGGGGGCGCTCTTTACCGGGGAGCTGTTTTTT. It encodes CASSSQGALFTGELFF.